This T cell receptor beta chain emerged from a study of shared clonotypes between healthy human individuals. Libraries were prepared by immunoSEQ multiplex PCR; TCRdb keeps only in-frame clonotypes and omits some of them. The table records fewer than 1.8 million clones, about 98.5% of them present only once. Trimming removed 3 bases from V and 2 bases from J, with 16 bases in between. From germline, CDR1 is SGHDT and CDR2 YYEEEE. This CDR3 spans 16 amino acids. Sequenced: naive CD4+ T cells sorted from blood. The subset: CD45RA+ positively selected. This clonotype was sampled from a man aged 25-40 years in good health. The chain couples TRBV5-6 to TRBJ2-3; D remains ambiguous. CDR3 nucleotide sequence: TGTGCCAGCAGCTCCCCCCCGCTACAGATCACAGATACGCAGTATTTT. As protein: CASSSPPLQITDTQYF.